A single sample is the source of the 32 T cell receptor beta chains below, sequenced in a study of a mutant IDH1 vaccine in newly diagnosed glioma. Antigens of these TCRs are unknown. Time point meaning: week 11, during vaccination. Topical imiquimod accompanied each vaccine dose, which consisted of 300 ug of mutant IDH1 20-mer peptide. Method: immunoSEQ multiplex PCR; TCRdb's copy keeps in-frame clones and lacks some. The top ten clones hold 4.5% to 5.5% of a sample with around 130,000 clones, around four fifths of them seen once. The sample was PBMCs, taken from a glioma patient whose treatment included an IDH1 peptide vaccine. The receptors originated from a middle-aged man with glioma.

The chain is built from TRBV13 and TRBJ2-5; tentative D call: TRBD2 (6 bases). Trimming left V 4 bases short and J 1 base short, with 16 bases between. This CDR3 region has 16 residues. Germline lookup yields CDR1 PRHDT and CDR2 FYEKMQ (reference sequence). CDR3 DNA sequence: TGTGCCAGCAGCTGGATTCGCGGGGACGGCCAAGAGACCCAGTACTTC. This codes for CASSWIRGDGQETQYF.

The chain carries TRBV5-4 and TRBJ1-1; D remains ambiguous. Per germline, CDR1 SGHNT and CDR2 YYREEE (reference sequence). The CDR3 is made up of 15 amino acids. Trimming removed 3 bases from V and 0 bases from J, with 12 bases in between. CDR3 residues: CASSSRANMNTEAFF. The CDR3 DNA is TGTGCCAGCAGCTCTCGGGCCAATATGAACACTGAAGCTTTCTTT. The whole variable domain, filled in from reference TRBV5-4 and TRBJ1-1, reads ETGVTQSPTHLIKTRGQQVTLRCSSQSGHNTVSWYQQALGQGPQFIFQYYREEENGRGNFPPRFSGLQFPNYSSELNVNALELDDSALYLCASSSRANMNTEAFFGQGTRLTVV.

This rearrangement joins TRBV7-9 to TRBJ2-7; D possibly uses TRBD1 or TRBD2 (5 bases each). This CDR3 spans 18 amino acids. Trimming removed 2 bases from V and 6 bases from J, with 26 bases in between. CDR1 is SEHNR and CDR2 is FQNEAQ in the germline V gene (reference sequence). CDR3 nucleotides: TGTGCCAGCAGCTTAAAGTCTACGGAATGGGACCCCGCCATCGAGCAGTACTTC. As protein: CASSLKSTEWDPAIEQYF. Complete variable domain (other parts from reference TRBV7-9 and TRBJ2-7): DTGVSQNPRHKITKRGQNVTFRCDPISEHNRLYWYRQTLGQGPEFLTYFQNEAQLEKSRLLSDRFSAERPKGSFSTLEIQRTEQGDSAMYLCASSLKSTEWDPAIEQYFGPGTRLTVT.

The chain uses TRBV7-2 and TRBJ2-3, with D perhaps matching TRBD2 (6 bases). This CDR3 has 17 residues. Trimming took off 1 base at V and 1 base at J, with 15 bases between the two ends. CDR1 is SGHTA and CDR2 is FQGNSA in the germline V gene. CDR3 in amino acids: CASSLVGGTRRTDTQYF. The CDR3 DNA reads TGTGCCAGCAGCTTAGTTGGGGGGACCCGCCGCACAGATACGCAGTATTTT.

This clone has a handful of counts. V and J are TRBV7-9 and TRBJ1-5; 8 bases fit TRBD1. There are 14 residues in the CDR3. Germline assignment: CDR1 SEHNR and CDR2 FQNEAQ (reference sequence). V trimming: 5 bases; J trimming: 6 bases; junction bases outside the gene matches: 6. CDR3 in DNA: TGTGCCAGCAGCAGCAGGGGGCGAGGTCAGCCCCAGCATTTT. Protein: CASSSRGRGQPQHF. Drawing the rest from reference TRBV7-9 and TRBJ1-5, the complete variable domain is DTGVSQNPRHKITKRGQNVTFRCDPISEHNRLYWYRQTLGQGPEFLTYFQNEAQLEKSRLLSDRFSAERPKGSFSTLEIQRTEQGDSAMYLCASSSRGRGQPQHFGDGTRLSIL.

The CDR3 DNA is TGTGCCAGCAGCGAGCACGACCTCGGAGCGGGGGGCTACACCTTC. Translating it yields CASSEHDLGAGGYTF. V usage is TRBV9 and J usage is TRBJ1-2; no reliable D call. CDR1 and CDR2 from the germline V gene are SGDLS and YYNGEE. The CDR3 spans 15 residues. Trimming removed 3 bases at V and 8 bases at J, with 20 bases between.

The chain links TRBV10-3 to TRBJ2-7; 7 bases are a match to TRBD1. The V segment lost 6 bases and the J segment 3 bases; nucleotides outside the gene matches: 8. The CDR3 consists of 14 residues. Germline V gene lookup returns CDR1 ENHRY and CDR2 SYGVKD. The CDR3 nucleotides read TGTGCCATCAGCTCCGGGACAGACTTCTACGAGCAGTACTTC. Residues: CAISSGTDFYEQYF.

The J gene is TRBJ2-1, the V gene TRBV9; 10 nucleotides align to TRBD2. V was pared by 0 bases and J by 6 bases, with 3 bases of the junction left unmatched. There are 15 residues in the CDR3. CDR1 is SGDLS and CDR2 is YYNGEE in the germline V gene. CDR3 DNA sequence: TGTGCCAGCAGCGTAGTGGCTAGCGGGAGCAATGAGCAGTTCTTC. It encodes CASSVVASGSNEQFF.

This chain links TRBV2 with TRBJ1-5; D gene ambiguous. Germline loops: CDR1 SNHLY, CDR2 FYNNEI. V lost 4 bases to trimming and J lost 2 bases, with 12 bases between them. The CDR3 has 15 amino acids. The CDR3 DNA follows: TGTGCCAGCAGTGTCTATACTGGCGGCAATCAGCCCCAGCATTTT. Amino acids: CASSVYTGGNQPQHF.

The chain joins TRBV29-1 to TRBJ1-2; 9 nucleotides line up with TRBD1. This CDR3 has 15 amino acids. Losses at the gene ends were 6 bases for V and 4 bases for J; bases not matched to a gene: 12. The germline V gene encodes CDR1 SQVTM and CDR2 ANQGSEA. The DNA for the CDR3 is TGCAGCGTCGCCGGGACAGGGAATTTCGGCTATGGCTACACCTTC. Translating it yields CSVAGTGNFGYGYTF.

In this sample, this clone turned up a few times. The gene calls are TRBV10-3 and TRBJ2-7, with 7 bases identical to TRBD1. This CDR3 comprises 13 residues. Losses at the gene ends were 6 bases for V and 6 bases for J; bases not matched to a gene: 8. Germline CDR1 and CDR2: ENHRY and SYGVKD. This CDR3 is CAIRGPTGTEQYF. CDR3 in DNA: TGTGCCATCAGGGGACCGACAGGGACCGAGCAGTACTTC.

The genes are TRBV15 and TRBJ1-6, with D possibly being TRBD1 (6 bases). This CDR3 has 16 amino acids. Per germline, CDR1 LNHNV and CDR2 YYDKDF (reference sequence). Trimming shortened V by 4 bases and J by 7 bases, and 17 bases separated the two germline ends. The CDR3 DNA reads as TGTGCCACCAGCAAAGGGGGGCCCATCGGGAATTCACCCCTCCACTTT. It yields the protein CATSKGGPIGNSPLHF.

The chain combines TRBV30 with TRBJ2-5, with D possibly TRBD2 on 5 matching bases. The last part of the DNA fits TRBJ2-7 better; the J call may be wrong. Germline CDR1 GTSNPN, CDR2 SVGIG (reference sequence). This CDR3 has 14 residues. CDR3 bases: TGTGCCTGGAGTGGGATTGGGAGCTCCTACGAGCAGTACTTC. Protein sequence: CAWSGIGSSYEQYF.

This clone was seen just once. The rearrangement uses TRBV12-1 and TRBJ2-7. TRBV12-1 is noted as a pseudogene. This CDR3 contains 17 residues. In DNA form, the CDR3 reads TGTGCCAGCAGCTTTGCCCCGGACGTGTCAGACGCCTACGAGCAGTACTTC. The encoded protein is CASSFAPDVSDAYEQYF.

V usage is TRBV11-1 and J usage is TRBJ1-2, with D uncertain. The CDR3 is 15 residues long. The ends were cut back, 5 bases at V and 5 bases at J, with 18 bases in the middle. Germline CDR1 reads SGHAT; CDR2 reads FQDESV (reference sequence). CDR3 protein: CASSPTSPWEYGYTF. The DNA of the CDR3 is TGTGCCAGCAGCCCCACGAGCCCCTGGGAATATGGCTACACCTTC. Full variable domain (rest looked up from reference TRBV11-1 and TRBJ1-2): EAEVAQSPRYKITEKSQAVAFWCDPISGHATLYWYRQILGQGPELLVQFQDESVVDDSQLPKDRFSAERLKGVDSTLKIQPAELGDSAMYLCASSPTSPWEYGYTFGSGTRLTVV.

The CDR3 protein is CASSFSLGGTYEQYF. CDR3 DNA sequence: TGTGCCAGCAGCTTTTCCTTAGGGGGTACCTACGAGCAGTACTTC. J is TRBJ2-7 and V is TRBV7-9; perhaps TRBD1 as D (6 bases). Looked up from germline, CDR1 is SEHNR and CDR2 is FQNEAQ (reference sequence). Trimming removed 3 bases from V and 2 bases from J, with 14 bases in between. The CDR3 runs to 15 residues.

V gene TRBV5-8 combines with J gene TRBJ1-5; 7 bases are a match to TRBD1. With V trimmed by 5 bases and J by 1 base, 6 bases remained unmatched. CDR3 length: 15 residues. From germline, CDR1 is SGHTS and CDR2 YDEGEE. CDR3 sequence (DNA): TGTGCCAGCAGTTCATACAGGGGAAGCAATCAGCCCCAGCATTTT. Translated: CASSSYRGSNQPQHF.

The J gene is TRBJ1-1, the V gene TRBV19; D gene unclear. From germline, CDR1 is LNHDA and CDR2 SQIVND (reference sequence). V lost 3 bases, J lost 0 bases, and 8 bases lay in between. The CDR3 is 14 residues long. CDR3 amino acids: CASSIMAVNTEAFF. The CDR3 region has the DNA TGTGCCAGTAGTATTATGGCAGTGAACACTGAAGCTTTCTTT.

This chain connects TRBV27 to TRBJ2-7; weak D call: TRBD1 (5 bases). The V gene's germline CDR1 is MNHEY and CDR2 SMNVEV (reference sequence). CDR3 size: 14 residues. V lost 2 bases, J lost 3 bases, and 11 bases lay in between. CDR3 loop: CASSLVGVIYEQYF. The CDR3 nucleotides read TGTGCCAGCAGTTTAGTAGGGGTAATCTACGAGCAGTACTTC.

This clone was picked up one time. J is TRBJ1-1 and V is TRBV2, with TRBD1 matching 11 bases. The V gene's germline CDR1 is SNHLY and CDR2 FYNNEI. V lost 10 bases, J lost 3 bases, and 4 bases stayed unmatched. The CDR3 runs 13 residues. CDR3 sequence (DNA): TGTGCCACCCGGGACAGGGGGTACACTGAAGCTTTCTTT. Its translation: CATRDRGYTEAFF.

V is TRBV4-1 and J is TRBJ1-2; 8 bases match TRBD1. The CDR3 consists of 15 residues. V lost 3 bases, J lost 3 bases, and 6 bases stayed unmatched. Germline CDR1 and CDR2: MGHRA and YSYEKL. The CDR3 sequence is CASSHHRGWDYGYTF. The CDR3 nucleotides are TGCGCCAGCAGCCACCACAGGGGGTGGGACTATGGCTACACCTTC.

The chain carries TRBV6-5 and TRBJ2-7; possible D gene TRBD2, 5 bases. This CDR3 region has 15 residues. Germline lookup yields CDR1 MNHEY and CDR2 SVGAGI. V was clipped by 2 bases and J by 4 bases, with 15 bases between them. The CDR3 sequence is CASSYRGAAAYEQYF. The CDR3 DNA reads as TGTGCCAGCAGTTACAGAGGTGCAGCGGCTTACGAGCAGTACTTC.

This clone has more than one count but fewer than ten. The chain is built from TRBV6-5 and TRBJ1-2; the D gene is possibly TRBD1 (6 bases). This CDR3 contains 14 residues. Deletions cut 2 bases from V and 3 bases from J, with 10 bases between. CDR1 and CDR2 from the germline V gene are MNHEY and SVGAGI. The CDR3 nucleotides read TGTGCCAGCAGTTACAGGGGGGTGTACTATGGCTACACCTTC. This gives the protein CASSYRGVYYGYTF.

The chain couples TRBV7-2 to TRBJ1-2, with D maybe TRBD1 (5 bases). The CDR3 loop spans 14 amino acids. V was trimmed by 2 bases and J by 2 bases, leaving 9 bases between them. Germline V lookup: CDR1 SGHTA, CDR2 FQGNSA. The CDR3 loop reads CASSLSQGNYGYTF. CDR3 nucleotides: TGTGCCAGCAGCTTATCCCAGGGAAACTATGGCTACACCTTC.

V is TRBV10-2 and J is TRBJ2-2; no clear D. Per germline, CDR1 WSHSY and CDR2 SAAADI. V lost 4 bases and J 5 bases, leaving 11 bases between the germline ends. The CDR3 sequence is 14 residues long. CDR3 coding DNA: TGCGCCAGCAGTGTTGGGGAAGGTACCGGGGAGCTGTTTTTT. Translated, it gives CASSVGEGTGELFF.

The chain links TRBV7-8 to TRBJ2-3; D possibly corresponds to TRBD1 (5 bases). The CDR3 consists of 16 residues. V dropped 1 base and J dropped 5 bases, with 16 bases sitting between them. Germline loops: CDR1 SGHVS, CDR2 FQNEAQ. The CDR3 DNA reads TGTGCCAGCAGCTTAGACCTCCAGGGTTTACGAGATACGCAGTATTTT. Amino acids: CASSLDLQGLRDTQYF. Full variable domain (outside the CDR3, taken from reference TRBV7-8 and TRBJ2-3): GAGVSQSPRYKVAKRGQDVALRCDPISGHVSLFWYQQALGQGPEFLTYFQNEAQLDKSGLPSDRFFAERPEGSVSTLKIQRTQQEDSAVYLCASSLDLQGLRDTQYFGPGTRLTVL.

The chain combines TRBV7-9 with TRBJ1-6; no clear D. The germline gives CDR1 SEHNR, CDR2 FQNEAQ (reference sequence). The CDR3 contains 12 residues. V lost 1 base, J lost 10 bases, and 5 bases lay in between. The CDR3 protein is CASSLVASPLHF. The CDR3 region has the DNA TGTGCCAGCAGCTTAGTGGCATCACCCCTCCACTTT.

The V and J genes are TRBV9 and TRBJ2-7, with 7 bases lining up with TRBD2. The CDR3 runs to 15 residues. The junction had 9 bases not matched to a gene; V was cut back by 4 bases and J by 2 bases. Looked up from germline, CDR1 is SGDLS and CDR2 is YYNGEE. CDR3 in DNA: TGTGCCAGCAGCCCCAGTCTAGCGGATACCTACGAGCAGTACTTC. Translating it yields CASSPSLADTYEQYF.

The CDR3 reads CASRPQRDQPQHF. The CDR3 nucleotides are TGTGCCAGCAGACCCCAACGGGACCAGCCCCAGCATTTT. The chain couples TRBV2 to TRBJ1-5, with D maybe TRBD1 (5 bases). Deletions cut 6 bases from V and 7 bases from J, with 13 bases between. Per germline, CDR1 SNHLY and CDR2 FYNNEI. The CDR3 is 13 amino acids.

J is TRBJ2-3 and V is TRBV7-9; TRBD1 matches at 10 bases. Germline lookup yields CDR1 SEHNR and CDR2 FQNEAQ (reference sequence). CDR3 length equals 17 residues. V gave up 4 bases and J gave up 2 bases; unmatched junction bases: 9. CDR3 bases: TGTGCCAGCAGCTCGAGCGACAGGGGGCGATCCACAGATACGCAGTATTTT. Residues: CASSSSDRGRSTDTQYF.

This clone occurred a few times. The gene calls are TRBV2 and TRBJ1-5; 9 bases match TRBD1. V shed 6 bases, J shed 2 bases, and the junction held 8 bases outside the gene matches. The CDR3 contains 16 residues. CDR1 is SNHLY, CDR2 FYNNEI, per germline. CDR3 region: CASRGHRGRGNQPQHF. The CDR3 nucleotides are TGTGCCAGCAGGGGCCACAGGGGGCGCGGCAATCAGCCCCAGCATTTT.

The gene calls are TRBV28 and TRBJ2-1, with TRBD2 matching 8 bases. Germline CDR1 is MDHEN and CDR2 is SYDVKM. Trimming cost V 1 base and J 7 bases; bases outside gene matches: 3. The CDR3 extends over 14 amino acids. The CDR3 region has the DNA TGTGCCAGCAGTTTATCCGGGAGGGGGAATGAGCAGTTCTTC. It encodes CASSLSGRGNEQFF.